This entry describes one T cell receptor (beta chain). The clone's antigen remains unknown. No qualities accompany the bases; no much larger clone lies one base away. Genomic DNA was extracted from sorted cells for sequencing of the TCRbeta CDR3 region. TCRbeta CDR3 regions were sequenced using the immunoSEQ Assay. TCRdb stores this immuneACCESS table with in-frame sequences only. Part of the clones is absent; in the studies checked, under half of the shortfall reflects unresolved V genes, and no reason is known for the rest. The sample yields approximately 88,000 clones; nearly 90% were counted once. In total, the top ten clones hold around 0.29% of the sample. The data derive from a study of OX40 agonist ivuxolimab in advanced cancers. Broadly, across the study: The costimulatory receptor OX40 (CD134) was targeted by ivuxolimab, a fully human IgG2 agonistic monoclonal antibody. Partial responses occurred in three dose-escalation patients: two with cutaneous melanoma and one with hepatocellular carcinoma. Intravenous ivuxolimab was administered to patients every 2 weeks at six dose levels: 0.01, 0.1, 0.3, 1.5, 3 and 10 mg/kg. The paper describes the monotherapy dose-escalation part (N of about 47 patients) of the phase I trial of ivuxolimab. Patients were allowed to have had prior anti-PD-1, anti-PD-L1 or anti-CTLA-4 therapy, and about 40% of the dose-escalation patients had been treated with checkpoint inhibitors. The dose-escalation cohort was 82.7% male with a mean age of about 60 years, ranging from roughly 20 to 80. Peripheral TCRbeta sequencing aimed to test whether ivuxolimab altered TCR sequence diversity and caused clonal T-cell expansion. Among the approximately 54 dose-escalation patients, around 20 had hepatocellular carcinoma, 15 or so melanoma, 9 renal cell carcinoma and 9 head and neck cancer. Paper-wide results and their limitations: Clonal expansion of both CD4+ and CD8+ blood T cells was observed from baseline to week 6 at doses 0.1 to 3.0 mg/kg. Low levels of normalized T-cell clonal expansion were also shown by some nonresponding patients. The antigen specificity of the peripheral T cells that underwent clonal expansion was not determined. After ivuxolimab, more expanded clones were found on average in CD8+ T cells than in CD4+ T cells. Partial responders in the 0.1-3.0 mg/kg groups had among the lowest normalized peripheral clonal expansion, especially among CD8+ T cells.

The trial excluded patients who had a history of autoimmune disease or who were on systemic immunosuppression. Peripheral blood for TCR sequencing was collected from all dose cohorts at baseline, on cycle 4 day 1, and on cycle 7 day 1. The samples were drawn from a first-in-human, open-label, multicenter phase I dose-escalation trial of ivuxolimab. Adults with locally advanced or metastatic melanoma, renal cell, hepatocellular, or head and neck squamous cell carcinoma were enrolled in the trial. Before TCR sequencing, CD4+ and CD8+ T cells were separately sorted from peripheral blood. The CDR3 has 16 amino acids, counting the end cysteine and phenylalanine. The read is trimmed to its CDR3 DNA, 48 bases read in frame from base 1. CDR1 and CDR2 are read off the germline V gene as SGHDT and YYEEEE. V lost 4 bases and J lost 6 bases; the stretch between them is 19 bases long.

Recombination linked TRBV5-6 to TRBJ1-4; the D segment cannot be called with confidence. The material was CD4+ or CD8+ T cells sorted from blood, obtained in a trial of the OX40 agonist ivuxolimab. The origin of this receptor is an adult with an advanced solid tumor such as melanoma, head and neck, liver or kidney cancer. The DNA sequence reads TGTGCCAGCAGCCTCCTCCGGGCGCCGAGGGATGAAAAACTGTTTTTT. The resulting protein is CASSLLRAPRDEKLFF.